This TCR beta chain was recorded in a study of cytomegalovirus exposure and HLA in healthy donors. Study observations and caveats: Reports described diagnosis of cytomegalovirus status by the classifier as highly specific and sensitive. While the bulk of TCR sequences proved rare, some public TCRs turned up in many donors. TCR beta chains numbering some 160 were designated cytomegalovirus-associated.

About this clone itself: Its specificity is unknown.

These donors were members of the approximately 110-subject validation cohort, a group separate from the roughly 670-subject first cohort. Germline values: CDR1 GTSNPN, CDR2 SVGIG (reference sequence). The V gene lost 0 bases and the J gene lost 0 bases, with 6 bases spanning the gap. CDR3 length: 14 residues. Only in-frame clones appear in the TCRdb table, and some are missing; sequencing was by immunoSEQ multiplex PCR. The sample carries 100,000 to 150,000 clones, roughly 90% recorded once. Material: PBMCs. The chain recombines TRBV30 with TRBJ1-5; D remains unclear. The sequence was collected from a woman under 30 in good health and CMV-seronegative. The DNA for the CDR3 is TGTGCCTGGAGTGTAAAGCTTAGCAATCAGCCCCAGCATTTT. Encoded protein: CAWSVKLSNQPQHF.